Presented here are 13 T cell receptor beta chains from one specimen sequenced in a study of regulatory T cells in long-lasting Graves disease. Indicated time point: persistent/refractory GD, antithyroid drugs over 5 years with positive TRAb. Extracted RNA from PBMCs served as the source of the TCR library. Relying on iRepertoire HTBI primers and Arm-PCR of CDR3 regions, the team built TCR beta libraries. TCRdb re-derived calls from the multiplex PCR reads in MiXCR, one entry per CDR3 protein. The table lists around 300,000 distinct CDR3 sequences, 22% of them singletons. The sequences come from peripheral blood mononuclear cells (PBMCs), collected when the disease was refractory, from a patient treated with antithyroid drugs. The receptors shown here come from a female donor with Graves disease.

This clonotype has at least ten counts. The chain recombines TRBV7-2 with TRBJ2-5, with 7 bases lining up with TRBD1. The CDR3 consists of 17 residues. The V gene's germline CDR1 is SGHTA and CDR2 FQGNSA. J lost 3 bases, V lost 5 bases, and 15 bases had no gene match. In DNA, the CDR3 is TGTGCCAGCAGCAAAATGGCCGGGACAGCCCTTAAAGAGACCCAGTACTTC. Its translation is CASSKMAGTALKETQYF.

This clonotype appeared a few times. This chain links TRBV6-1 with TRBJ2-7, with D perhaps being TRBD1 or TRBD2 (5 bases each). V was pared by 6 bases and J by 4 bases, with 16 bases between. This CDR3 is 14 amino acids long. Germline V gene sequence: CDR1 MNHNS, CDR2 SASEGT. DNA of the CDR3: TGTGCCAGCAGCCTCCGGGACCCCGGATACGAGCAGTACTTC. This sequence encodes CASSLRDPGYEQYF.

This clonotype was recorded many times. This chain joins TRBV5-5 and TRBJ2-5; tentatively, D is TRBD1 (7 bases). Trimming stripped 0 bases from V and 5 bases from J, with 17 bases between. CDR1 SGHKS and CDR2 YYEKEE come from the germline V gene (reference sequence). The CDR3 runs 16 residues. CDR3: CASSLEFVQGRETQYF. The CDR3 DNA is TGTGCCAGCAGCTTGGAGTTTGTACAGGGGAGGGAGACCCAGTACTTC.

On this clonotype itself: This could be a read error, since a much larger clone is one nucleotide away. The rearrangement links TRBV11-2 to TRBJ1-6; 7 bases agree with TRBD1. Per germline, CDR1 SGHAT and CDR2 FQNNGV. This CDR3 is 16 amino acids long. V lost 5 bases to trimming and J lost 7 bases; unmatched junction nucleotides: 11. CDR3 residues: CASSIVFGTENSPLHF. CDR3 nucleotide sequence: TGTGCCAGCAGCATAGTGTTCGGGACAGAGAATTCACCCCTCCACTTT.

The rearrangement links TRBV4-3 to TRBJ2-7; a weak D match, TRBD1 (6 bases). CDR3 length equals 16 residues. Deletions cut 2 bases from V and 3 bases from J, with 17 bases between. Germline V gives CDR1 LGHNA, CDR2 YSLEER. Here the CDR3 reads CASSQIVPGQNYEQYF. The CDR3 DNA is TGCGCCAGCAGCCAAATAGTTCCGGGACAAAACTACGAGCAGTACTTC.

This clonotype has only a few counts. V gene TRBV7-2 combines with J gene TRBJ2-7, with 8 bases that match TRBD2. This CDR3 contains 15 residues. With V trimmed by 1 base and J by 3 bases, 5 bases remained unmatched. Germline V gene data show CDR1 as SGHTA and CDR2 as FQGNSA. In DNA form, the CDR3 reads TGTGCCAGCAGCTTAGATAGCGGGAACAACTACGAGCAGTACTTC. Its protein is CASSLDSGNNYEQYF.

The rearrangement links TRBV6-1 to TRBJ2-1; 7 bases are a match to TRBD2. This CDR3 has 14 amino acids. V shed 4 bases and J 6 bases; nucleotides not matched to a gene: 6. Looked up from germline, CDR1 is MNHNS and CDR2 is SASEGT. CDR3: CASSARGTTNEQFF. CDR3 sequence (DNA): TGTGCCAGCAGTGCCCGCGGGACTACCAATGAGCAGTTCTTC.

This clonotype was seen repeatedly, ten times or more. The chain employs TRBV5-5 and TRBJ1-1; D may be TRBD1 (5 bases). The germline V gene has CDR1 SGHKS and CDR2 YYEKEE (reference sequence). Trimming shortened V by 4 bases and J by 1 base, and 14 bases separated the two germline ends. The CDR3 length is 15 residues. This CDR3 reads CASSIPGPTNTEAFF. In DNA, the CDR3 is TGTGCCAGCAGCATACCGGGACCGACGAACACTGAAGCTTTCTTT. The full variable domain, its missing parts supplied by reference TRBV5-5 and TRBJ1-1, is DAGVTQSPTHLIKTRGQQVTLRCSPISGHKSVSWYQQVLGQGPQFIFQYYEKEERGRGNFPDRFSARQFPNYSSELNVNALLLGDSALYLCASSIPGPTNTEAFFGQGTRLTVV.

This clonotype appeared a single time. The rearrangement uses TRBV7-8 and TRBJ2-1; no definite D call. The V gene lost 3 bases and the J gene lost 10 bases, with 10 bases spanning the gap. CDR1 SGHVS and CDR2 FQNEAQ come from the germline V gene. CDR3 length: 12 amino acids. As DNA, the CDR3 is TGTGCCAGCAGCTTGGTAGGGTCCGAGCAGTTCTTC. Protein product: CASSLVGSEQFF.

This chain connects TRBV7-9 to TRBJ2-1, with 8 positions matching TRBD1. J lost 4 bases, V lost 6 bases, and 8 bases had no gene match. The CDR3 length is 15 residues. Germline loops: CDR1 SEHNR, CDR2 FQNEAQ (reference sequence). DNA for the CDR3: TGTGCCAGCAGTTTATCCGGGACAGGTTACAATGAGCAGTTCTTC. This translates into CASSLSGTGYNEQFF.

This clonotype was seen a handful of times. The rearrangement joins TRBV10-3 to TRBJ2-5, with D hard to call. Germline values: CDR1 ENHRY, CDR2 SYGVKD. CDR3 length: 14 residues. V lost 4 bases, J lost 0 bases, and 9 bases lay in between. CDR3 in amino acids: CAISGEQYQETQYF. The CDR3 bases are TGTGCCATCAGTGGAGAACAGTACCAAGAGACCCAGTACTTC.

This clonotype was counted at least ten times. This chain joins TRBV30 and TRBJ1-4; 9 bases are shared with TRBD1. With V trimmed by 1 base and J by 11 bases, 2 bases remained unmatched. CDR1 GTSNPN and CDR2 SVGIG come from the germline V gene (reference sequence). The length of the CDR3 is 12 residues. CDR3 loop: CAWSGQGEKLFF. The CDR3 DNA follows: TGTGCCTGGAGTGGACAGGGGGAGAAACTGTTTTTT.

The chain carries TRBV29-1 and TRBJ1-1; D remains ambiguous. The CDR3 runs 11 residues. Germline V gene sequence: CDR1 SQVTM, CDR2 ANQGSEA. Trimming pared 7 bases from V and 8 bases from J, leaving 14 bases between. The CDR3 loop reads CSAFDGVEAFF. The CDR3 DNA sequence: TGCAGCGCTTTCGACGGGGTAGAAGCTTTCTTT.